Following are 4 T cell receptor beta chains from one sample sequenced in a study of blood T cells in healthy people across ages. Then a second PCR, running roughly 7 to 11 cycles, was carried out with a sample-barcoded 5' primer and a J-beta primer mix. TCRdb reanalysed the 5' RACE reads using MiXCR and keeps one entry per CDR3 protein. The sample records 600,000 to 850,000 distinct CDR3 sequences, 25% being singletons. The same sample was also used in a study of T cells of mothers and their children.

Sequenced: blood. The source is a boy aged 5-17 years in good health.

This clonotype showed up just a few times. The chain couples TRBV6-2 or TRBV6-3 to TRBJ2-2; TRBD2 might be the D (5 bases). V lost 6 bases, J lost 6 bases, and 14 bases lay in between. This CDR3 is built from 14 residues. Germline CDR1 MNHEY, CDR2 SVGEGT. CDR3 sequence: CASRLLVSAGELFF. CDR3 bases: TGTGCCAGCAGACTACTAGTGTCGGCCGGGGAGCTGTTTTTT.

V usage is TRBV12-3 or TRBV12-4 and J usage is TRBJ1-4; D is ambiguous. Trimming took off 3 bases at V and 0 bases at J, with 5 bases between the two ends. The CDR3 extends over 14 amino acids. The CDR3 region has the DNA TGTGCCAGCAGTTTTTTCGCAACTAATGAAAAACTGTTTTTT. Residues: CASSFFATNEKLFF.

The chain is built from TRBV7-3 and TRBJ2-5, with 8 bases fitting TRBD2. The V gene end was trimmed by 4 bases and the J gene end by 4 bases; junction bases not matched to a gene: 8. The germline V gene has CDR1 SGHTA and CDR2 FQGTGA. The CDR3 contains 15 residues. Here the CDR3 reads CASSSHGGVGETQYF. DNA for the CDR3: TGTGCCAGCAGCTCTCACGGGGGGGTCGGAGAGACCCAGTACTTC.

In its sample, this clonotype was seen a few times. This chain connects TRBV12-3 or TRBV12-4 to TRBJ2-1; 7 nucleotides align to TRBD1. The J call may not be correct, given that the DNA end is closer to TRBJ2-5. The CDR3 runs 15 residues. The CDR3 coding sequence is TGTGCCAGCAGTGACACAGGGGCGGTCAGAGAGACCCAGTACTTC. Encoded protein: CASSDTGAVRETQYF.